The T cell receptor beta chain under discussion was sequenced for a study of read filtering for tumor transcriptome and immune sequencing. Study overall: DNase treatment preceded whole-transcriptome library preparation.

The library was built from 400 ng RNA with molecular barcoded adaptors for alpha/delta and beta/gamma chains. TCRdb independently ran MiXCR on the reads; one entry per CDR3 protein. Of 100,000 to 150,000 distinct CDR3 sequences listed, under 15% are singletons. At least ten counts were recorded for this clonotype. The CDR3 spans 10 residues. Trimming removed 7 bases from V and 3 bases from J, with 3 bases in between. The V gene's germline CDR1 is LNHDA and CDR2 SQIVND (reference sequence). This receptor was identified in a donor older than 35 with multiple myeloma. Sequencing was done on a sample of a population of CD138-negative cells sorted from bone marrow. The chain links TRBV19 to TRBJ1-1; no clear D gene. The CDR3 DNA reads as TGTGCCAGTAAGGACACTGAAGCTTTCTTT. Its translation: CASKDTEAFF.